A selection of T cell receptor beta chains follows, all from one sample in a study of blood T cell repertoires in COVID-19. TCRdb keeps only in-frame clones here, not all; method: immunoSEQ multiplex PCR. This repertoire shows hundreds of thousands of clones, roughly 81% found once; its top ten account for more than 0.75%. Source material: peripheral blood. The receptors come from a man aged 40-49 years with acute or convalescent COVID-19. The CDR3 runs from the conserved cysteine through the conserved F or W. Fields, in order: clone size, J gene, D gene, V gene, CDR3 DNA, CDR3 protein. D genes are given only for firm matches. Clone size is shown for a subset of rows, as once, few, many or a class of expanded clone.

>NA|TRBJ1-5|TRBD1|TRBV6-6
TGTGCCAGCAGTCTGGAAGGGTTGGGGACAGGGCTAGGAGCGCCCCAGCATTTT
CASSLEGLGTGLGAPQHF
>NA|TRBJ2-7|TRBD1|TRBV23-1
TGCGCCAGCAGTCAATCTTGGGGACAGGGGACCCACGAGCAGTACTTC
CASSQSWGQGTHEQYF
>few|TRBJ1-1|TRBD1|TRBV5-4
TGTGCCAGCAGACCAGGGGGCGGCACTGAAGCTTTCTTT
CASRPGGGTEAFF
>once|TRBJ1-6|NA|TRBV6-5
TGTGCCAGCGCCGGGAAGGACTCCTATAATTCACCCCTCCACTTT
CASAGKDSYNSPLHF
>NA|TRBJ2-1|NA|TRBV20-1
TGCAGTGCTAGTCGTGGGGGGGCGGGTGAGCAGTTCTTC
CSASRGGAGEQFF
>NA|TRBJ1-5|TRBD1|TRBV5-4
TGTGCCAGCAGCTTGGCGAGGACAGGACCCCCACATTTT
CASSLARTGPPHF
>NA|TRBJ2-5|NA|TRBV4-1
TGCGCCAGCAGCCCCGGAGACCCTCCCGGCCAGTACTTC
CASSPGDPPGQYF
>NA|TRBJ1-6|TRBD1|TRBV6-5
TGTGCCAGCAGTTATCAGGGGGCGACCCCCAATTCACCCCTCCACTTT
CASSYQGATPNSPLHF
>NA|TRBJ2-1|TRBD2|TRBV5-4
TGTGCCAGCAGCCTCGCCGAAGGACTAGCGGGGAGCTCCTACAATGAGCAGTTCTTC
CASSLAEGLAGSSYNEQFF
>NA|TRBJ1-5|TRBD1|TRBV28
TGTGCCAGCAGTGGGCCGGGACAGGGCAACAATCAGCCCCAGCATTTT
CASSGPGQGNNQPQHF
>NA|TRBJ2-2|NA|TRBV30
TGTGCCTGGAGTCGGATGAGCGGACCCACCGGGGAGCTGTTTTTT
CAWSRMSGPTGELFF
>NA|TRBJ2-3|TRBD2|TRBV7-2
TGTGCCAGCAGCTACATAGGAGGCGGGGGAAGCACAGATACGCAGTATTTT
CASSYIGGGGSTDTQYF
>NA|TRBJ2-7|NA|TRBV2
TGTGCCAGCGTCCTCGCGGGGAACACACCATACGAGCAGTACTTC
CASVLAGNTPYEQYF
>NA|TRBJ2-7|TRBD1|TRBV7-8
TGTGCCAGCAGCACAGGGGGCAGAGAGCAGTACTTC
CASSTGGREQYF
>NA|TRBJ1-6|NA|TRBV6-1
TGTGCCAGCAGTGAGACAGCGTATTCACCCCTCCACTTT
CASSETAYSPLHF
>NA|TRBJ2-1|TRBD2|TRBV11-2
TGTGCCAGCAGTCCAACTAGCGGGGGGGCTGAGCAGTTCTTC
CASSPTSGGAEQFF
>NA|TRBJ1-1|TRBD1|TRBV9
TGTGCCAGCAGCGTATCGGCGGACAGGGGAGCTTTCTTT
CASSVSADRGAFF
>NA|TRBJ1-1|NA|TRBV5-4
TGTGCCAGCAGCTTTTCACGGGGTGAGAACACTGAAGCTTTCTTT
CASSFSRGENTEAFF
>NA|TRBJ1-2|NA|TRBV9
TGTGCCAGCAGCCGACAGGTATCGCAGGGCTACACCTTC
CASSRQVSQGYTF
>once|TRBJ2-2|NA|TRBV7-6
TGTGCCAGCAGCTCCCAGGAAATCAACACCGGGGAGCTGTTTTTT
CASSSQEINTGELFF
>NA|TRBJ1-4|NA|TRBV6-1
TGTGCCAGCAGTGAAGTTCCGCAGGGCCCAGAGAGGCAGAAACTGTTTTTT
CASSEVPQGPERQKLFF
>NA|TRBJ2-3|NA|TRBV5-8
TGTGCCAGCAGCTTGTTTAGCGGCGCAGATACGCAGTATTTT
CASSLFSGADTQYF
>NA|TRBJ2-5|TRBD2|TRBV7-8
TGTGCCAGCAGTACGGTGCGGGGGAAGTACCAAGAGACCCAGTACTTC
CASSTVRGKYQETQYF
>NA|TRBJ2-7|TRBD2|TRBV5-1
TGCGCCAGCAGCTTGGCCCTAGGGGTTACGGGGGGCGAGCAGTACTTC
CASSLALGVTGGEQYF
>NA|TRBJ1-6|NA|TRBV25-1
TGTGCCAGCAGTGCAGGGGATTCACCCCTCCACTTT
CASSAGDSPLHF
>NA|TRBJ1-1|NA|TRBV18
TGTGCCAGCTCCCGCTTCGGGGGGGAGAACACTGAAGCTTTCTTT
CASSRFGGENTEAFF
>once|TRBJ1-3|NA|TRBV15
TGTGCCACCAGCAGAGACAGGGCGGCTGGAAACACCATATATTTT
CATSRDRAAGNTIYF